These T cell receptor beta chains were read from a single sample in a study of radiation and T cells in renal cell carcinoma. Here immunoSEQ multiplex PCR was the method, and the copy in TCRdb shows in-frame clones only, minus some. Of roughly 130,000 clones in the sample, 70% to 90% are singletons; the top ten hold under 2.5%. This specimen was blood, taken from a patient whose treatment included radiotherapy and nephrectomy. All receptors come from an older woman with renal cell carcinoma. Both conserved end residues are part of each CDR3. D genes are given only for firm matches. Clone sizes are given selectively: once, few, many, or a class where the clone is expanded.

CDR3aa: CASSQTERETQYF
CDR3nt: TGCGCCAGCAGCCAGACTGAACGGGAGACCCAGTACTTC
v_gene: TRBV4-1
abundance: .
d_gene: .
j_gene: TRBJ2-5

CDR3aa: CASSPPDRPTNEKLFF
CDR3nt: TGTGCCAGCAGCCCCCCGGACAGGCCGACTAATGAAAAACTGTTTTTT
v_gene: TRBV28
abundance: .
d_gene: TRBD1
j_gene: TRBJ1-4

CDR3aa: CASSPSDGISAQHF
CDR3nt: TGTGCCAGCAGCCCCTCGGACGGAATTTCAGCCCAGCATTTT
v_gene: TRBV9
abundance: .
d_gene: .
j_gene: TRBJ1-5

CDR3aa: CASSQGTGFNEQFF
CDR3nt: TGTGCCAGCAGCCAAGGGACAGGCTTCAATGAGCAGTTCTTC
v_gene: TRBV14
abundance: once
d_gene: TRBD1
j_gene: TRBJ2-1

CDR3aa: CASSPGKGNTGELFF
CDR3nt: TGTGCCAGTAGTCCGGGGAAAGGGAACACCGGGGAGCTGTTTTTT
v_gene: TRBV19
abundance: .
d_gene: .
j_gene: TRBJ2-2

CDR3aa: CASSPSGGYGYTF
CDR3nt: TGTGCCAGCAGCCCTAGCGGGGGTTATGGCTACACCTTC
v_gene: TRBV9
abundance: .
d_gene: .
j_gene: TRBJ1-2

CDR3aa: CASSFDGSFVSGANVLTF
CDR3nt: TGTGCCAGCAGCTTCGACGGCTCCTTTGTCTCTGGGGCCAACGTCCTGACTTTC
v_gene: TRBV5-5
abundance: .
d_gene: .
j_gene: TRBJ2-6

CDR3aa: CASSLVGDGRGRDTQYF
CDR3nt: TGTGCCAGCAGCTTAGTGGGGGACGGCCGTGGGAGAGATACGCAGTATTTT
v_gene: TRBV7-2
abundance: .
d_gene: .
j_gene: TRBJ2-3

CDR3aa: CASTRTGSYGYTF
CDR3nt: TGTGCCAGCACCAGGACAGGGTCCTATGGCTACACCTTC
v_gene: TRBV6-5
abundance: .
d_gene: TRBD1
j_gene: TRBJ1-2

CDR3aa: CASSIQGFVYEQYF
CDR3nt: TGTGCCAGCAGTATACAGGGGTTTGTCTACGAGCAGTACTTC
v_gene: TRBV27
abundance: few
d_gene: TRBD1
j_gene: TRBJ2-7

CDR3aa: CASSSDRPTNTGELFF
CDR3nt: TGCGCCAGCAGCTCCGACAGGCCGACGAACACCGGGGAGCTGTTTTTT
v_gene: TRBV5-1
abundance: .
d_gene: .
j_gene: TRBJ2-2

CDR3aa: CASSPDRGDTGELFF
CDR3nt: TGTGCCAGCAGCCCTGACAGGGGGGACACCGGGGAGCTGTTTTTT
v_gene: TRBV5-4
abundance: .
d_gene: TRBD1
j_gene: TRBJ2-2

CDR3aa: CSVDPVEGNTEAFF
CDR3nt: TGCAGCGTTGACCCAGTGGAAGGGAACACTGAAGCTTTCTTT
v_gene: TRBV29-1
abundance: .
d_gene: .
j_gene: TRBJ1-1

CDR3aa: CASSRDRNQPQHF
CDR3nt: TGTGCCAGTTCTAGGGACAGGAATCAGCCCCAGCATTTT
v_gene: TRBV19
abundance: many
d_gene: TRBD1
j_gene: TRBJ1-5

CDR3aa: CASSLVPSNTEAFF
CDR3nt: TGTGCCAGCAGCTTAGTCCCGTCGAACACTGAAGCTTTCTTT
v_gene: TRBV7-2
abundance: .
d_gene: .
j_gene: TRBJ1-1

CDR3aa: CAISETTWDSTEQYF
CDR3nt: TGTGCCATCAGTGAGACAACGTGGGACTCCACAGAGCAGTACTTC
v_gene: TRBV10-3
abundance: .
d_gene: .
j_gene: TRBJ2-7

CDR3aa: CASSQRIPGGPGNEQFF
CDR3nt: TGTGCCAGCAGCCAAAGGATCCCGGGAGGGCCTGGCAATGAGCAGTTCTTC
v_gene: TRBV4-2
abundance: .
d_gene: TRBD2
j_gene: TRBJ2-1

CDR3aa: CASSNNQGGEAFF
CDR3nt: TGTGCCAGCAGCAACAACCAGGGGGGTGAAGCTTTCTTT
v_gene: TRBV6-5
abundance: .
d_gene: TRBD1
j_gene: TRBJ1-1

CDR3aa: CASSFSGAGGGEQYF
CDR3nt: TGTGCCAGCAGTTTCTCCGGGGCAGGGGGCGGAGAGCAGTACTTC
v_gene: TRBV28
abundance: once
d_gene: TRBD1
j_gene: TRBJ2-7

CDR3aa: CASSLKGQPDTQYF
CDR3nt: TGTGCCAGCAGCTTAAAGGGGCAACCAGATACGCAGTATTTT
v_gene: TRBV7-9
abundance: .
d_gene: .
j_gene: TRBJ2-3

CDR3aa: CASSPTGNTGELFF
CDR3nt: TGCGCCAGCAGCCCTACAGGGAACACCGGGGAGCTGTTTTTT
v_gene: TRBV5-1
abundance: .
d_gene: .
j_gene: TRBJ2-2

CDR3aa: CASGTGDLLGTEAFF
CDR3nt: TGTGCCAGCGGGACAGGGGATTTACTCGGCACTGAAGCTTTCTTT
v_gene: TRBV19
abundance: .
d_gene: TRBD1
j_gene: TRBJ1-1

CDR3aa: CASSRDRFKTGYTF
CDR3nt: TGTGCCAGCAGCAGGGACCGCTTTAAGACGGGCTACACCTTC
v_gene: TRBV5-6
abundance: .
d_gene: .
j_gene: TRBJ1-2

CDR3aa: CASSPRSGGPQNKLHTDTQYF
CDR3nt: TGTGCCAGCAGCCCGCGGTCAGGGGGGCCACAAAATAAACTGCACACAGATACGCAGTATTTT
v_gene: TRBV4-2
abundance: .
d_gene: .
j_gene: TRBJ2-3

CDR3aa: CASSRDNSYEQYF
CDR3nt: TGTGCCAGCTCTCGGGACAACTCCTACGAGCAGTACTTC
v_gene: TRBV7-9
abundance: .
d_gene: .
j_gene: TRBJ2-7

CDR3aa: CASSQGQGANTEAFF
CDR3nt: TGTGCCAGCAGCCAGGGACAGGGGGCGAACACTGAAGCTTTCTTT
v_gene: TRBV7-2
abundance: .
d_gene: TRBD1
j_gene: TRBJ1-1

CDR3aa: CARQGYPSGANVLTF
CDR3nt: TGTGCCAGACAGGGGTATCCCTCTGGGGCCAACGTCCTGACTTTC
v_gene: TRBV19
abundance: once
d_gene: TRBD1
j_gene: TRBJ2-6

CDR3aa: CASSVAGGARGEQYF
CDR3nt: TGTGCCAGCAGCGTAGCCGGGGGGGCCCGCGGCGAGCAGTACTTC
v_gene: TRBV9
abundance: .
d_gene: TRBD2
j_gene: TRBJ2-7

CDR3aa: CASSLGGGTGPYEQYF
CDR3nt: TGTGCCAGCAGCTTGGGGGGTGGGACAGGACCCTACGAGCAGTACTTC
v_gene: TRBV5-6
abundance: .
d_gene: TRBD1
j_gene: TRBJ2-7

CDR3aa: CASSRMTGGASGNTIYF
CDR3nt: TGTGCCAGTAGTCGTATGACAGGGGGCGCCTCTGGAAACACCATATATTTT
v_gene: TRBV19
abundance: once
d_gene: TRBD1
j_gene: TRBJ1-3

CDR3aa: CASNMSPVEKLFF
CDR3nt: TGTGCCAGCAATATGTCCCCGGTGGAAAAACTGTTTTTT
v_gene: TRBV2
abundance: once
d_gene: .
j_gene: TRBJ1-4

CDR3aa: CASSLAGGLNNEKLFF
CDR3nt: TGTGCCAGCAGCTTAGCGGGCGGCCTCAATAATGAAAAACTGTTTTTT
v_gene: TRBV7-9
abundance: few
d_gene: .
j_gene: TRBJ1-4

CDR3aa: CASSLNGGGTDTQYF
CDR3nt: TGTGCCAGCAGCTTGAACGGGGGGGGCACAGATACGCAGTATTTT
v_gene: TRBV9
abundance: .
d_gene: TRBD2
j_gene: TRBJ2-3

CDR3aa: CASQESRAKETQYF
CDR3nt: TGTGCCAGCCAAGAGAGCAGGGCGAAAGAGACCCAGTACTTC
v_gene: TRBV28
abundance: .
d_gene: .
j_gene: TRBJ2-5

CDR3aa: CAWDQTSGSVVGEQFF
CDR3nt: TGTGCCTGGGACCAGACTAGCGGGAGCGTGGTGGGTGAGCAGTTCTTC
v_gene: TRBV30
abundance: .
d_gene: TRBD2
j_gene: TRBJ2-1

CDR3aa: CASRSSGELFF
CDR3nt: TGTGCCAGCAGGAGCTCCGGGGAGCTGTTTTTT
v_gene: TRBV2
abundance: .
d_gene: .
j_gene: TRBJ2-2

CDR3aa: CASSHTRGLAGVSTDTQYF
CDR3nt: TGCGCCAGCAGCCACACTAGGGGACTAGCGGGAGTGAGCACAGATACGCAGTATTTT
v_gene: TRBV4-3
abundance: .
d_gene: TRBD2
j_gene: TRBJ2-3

CDR3aa: CASSPWQAVTGELFF
CDR3nt: TGTGCCAGCTCACCTTGGCAGGCTGTCACCGGGGAGCTGTTTTTT
v_gene: TRBV18
abundance: .
d_gene: .
j_gene: TRBJ2-2

CDR3aa: CASSGPDRENEQFF
CDR3nt: TGTGCCAGCAGTGGTCCAGACAGGGAAAATGAGCAGTTCTTC
v_gene: TRBV6-1
abundance: .
d_gene: TRBD1
j_gene: TRBJ2-1

CDR3aa: CASSLDGPDPMNTEAFF
CDR3nt: TGTGCCAGCAGCTTAGATGGGCCGGATCCCATGAACACTGAAGCTTTCTTT
v_gene: TRBV7-9
abundance: once
d_gene: .
j_gene: TRBJ1-1

CDR3aa: CSDFDREVNYGYTF
CDR3nt: TGCAGCGATTTTGACAGGGAGGTTAACTATGGCTACACCTTC
v_gene: TRBV29-1
abundance: .
d_gene: TRBD1
j_gene: TRBJ1-2

CDR3aa: CAIRESPVETQYF
CDR3nt: TGTGCCATCAGGGAATCCCCGGTGGAGACCCAGTACTTC
v_gene: TRBV10-3
abundance: .
d_gene: .
j_gene: TRBJ2-5

CDR3aa: CASSITGTSGAGELFF
CDR3nt: TGTGCCAGTAGTATCACCGGGACTAGCGGGGCCGGGGAGCTGTTTTTT
v_gene: TRBV19
abundance: .
d_gene: TRBD2
j_gene: TRBJ2-2

CDR3aa: CASSLRPRTPIAKNIQYF
CDR3nt: TGTGCCAGCAGCTTGCGTCCTCGGACACCCATAGCCAAAAACATTCAGTACTTC
v_gene: TRBV5-6
abundance: .
d_gene: .
j_gene: TRBJ2-4

CDR3aa: CASSRTLGNEKLFF
CDR3nt: TGTGCCAGCAGCCGGACACTTGGTAATGAAAAACTGTTTTTT
v_gene: TRBV7-2
abundance: many
d_gene: .
j_gene: TRBJ1-4

CDR3aa: CASGQGIGNSPLHF
CDR3nt: TGTGCCAGCGGACAGGGGATCGGTAATTCACCCCTCCACTTT
v_gene: TRBV27
abundance: .
d_gene: TRBD1
j_gene: TRBJ1-6

CDR3aa: CASSVLGANTGELFF
CDR3nt: TGTGCCAGCAGCGTATTGGGGGCGAACACCGGGGAGCTGTTTTTT
v_gene: TRBV9
abundance: .
d_gene: .
j_gene: TRBJ2-2

CDR3aa: CASSLSGTYGYTF
CDR3nt: TGTGCCAGCAGTTTATCGGGTACCTATGGCTACACCTTC
v_gene: TRBV27
abundance: once
d_gene: .
j_gene: TRBJ1-2

CDR3aa: CASSLDPFRSYNSPLHF
CDR3nt: TGTGCCAGCAGCTTAGATCCCTTTAGGTCCTATAATTCACCCCTCCACTTT
v_gene: TRBV7-9
abundance: .
d_gene: .
j_gene: TRBJ1-6

CDR3aa: CASSLALGTEKSNYGYTF
CDR3nt: TGTGCCAGCAGCTTGGCCTTAGGGACGGAGAAGTCTAACTATGGCTACACCTTC
v_gene: TRBV5-6
abundance: .
d_gene: .
j_gene: TRBJ1-2

CDR3aa: CASSGPGGRGNTEAFF
CDR3nt: TGTGCCAGCAGCGGACCAGGGGGACGGGGGAACACTGAAGCTTTCTTT
v_gene: TRBV9
abundance: .
d_gene: TRBD1
j_gene: TRBJ1-1